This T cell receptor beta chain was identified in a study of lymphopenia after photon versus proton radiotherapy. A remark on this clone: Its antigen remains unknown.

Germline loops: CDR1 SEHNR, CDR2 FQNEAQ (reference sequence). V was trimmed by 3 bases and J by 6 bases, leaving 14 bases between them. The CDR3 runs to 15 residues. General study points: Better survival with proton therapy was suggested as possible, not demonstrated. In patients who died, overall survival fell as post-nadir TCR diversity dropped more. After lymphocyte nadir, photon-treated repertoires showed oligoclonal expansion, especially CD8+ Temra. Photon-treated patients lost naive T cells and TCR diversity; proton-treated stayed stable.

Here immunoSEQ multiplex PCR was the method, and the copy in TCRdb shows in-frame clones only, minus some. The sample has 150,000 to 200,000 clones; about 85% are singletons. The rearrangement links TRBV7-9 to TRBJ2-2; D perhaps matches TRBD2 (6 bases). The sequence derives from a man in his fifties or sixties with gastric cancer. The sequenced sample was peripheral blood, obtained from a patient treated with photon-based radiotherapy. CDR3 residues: CASSFQRVGAGELFF. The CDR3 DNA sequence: TGTGCCAGCAGCTTCCAGCGGGTTGGAGCCGGGGAGCTGTTTTTT.